The following is a T cell receptor beta chain sequence with its context. This specimen belongs to a study of T cells in localized non-small cell lung cancer. Method: immunoSEQ multiplex PCR; TCRdb's copy keeps in-frame clones and lacks some. The sample yields over 25,000 clones, 90% seen once. Germline CDR1 MDHEN, CDR2 SYDVKM. Between the trimmed V and J ends, which lost 7 bases and 8 bases, there was a span of 18 bases. This CDR3 is built from 13 residues. Sequenced here: peripheral blood, sampled before any cancer treatment. This chain joins TRBV28 and TRBJ2-7; D may be TRBD2 (5 bases). The receptor comes from a woman aged 35 to 70 with stage I lung adenocarcinoma. The CDR3 sequence: CASTLGPSGKQYF. For the CDR3, the DNA is TGTGCCAGCACCCTCGGTCCATCGGGGAAGCAGTACTTC.